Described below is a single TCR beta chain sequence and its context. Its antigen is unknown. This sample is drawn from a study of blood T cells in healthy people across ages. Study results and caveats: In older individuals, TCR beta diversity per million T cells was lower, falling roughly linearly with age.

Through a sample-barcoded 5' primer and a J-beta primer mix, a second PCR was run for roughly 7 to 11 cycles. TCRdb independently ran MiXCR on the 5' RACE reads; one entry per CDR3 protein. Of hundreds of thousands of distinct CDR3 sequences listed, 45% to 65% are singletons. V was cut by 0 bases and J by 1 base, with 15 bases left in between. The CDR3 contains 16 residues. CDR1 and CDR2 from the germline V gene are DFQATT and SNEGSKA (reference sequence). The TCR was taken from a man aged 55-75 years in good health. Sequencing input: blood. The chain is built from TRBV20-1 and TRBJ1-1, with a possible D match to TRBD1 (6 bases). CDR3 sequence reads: CSARDWVVGQNTEAFF. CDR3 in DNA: TGCAGTGCTAGAGATTGGGTGGTGGGACAGAACACTGAAGCTTTCTTT.